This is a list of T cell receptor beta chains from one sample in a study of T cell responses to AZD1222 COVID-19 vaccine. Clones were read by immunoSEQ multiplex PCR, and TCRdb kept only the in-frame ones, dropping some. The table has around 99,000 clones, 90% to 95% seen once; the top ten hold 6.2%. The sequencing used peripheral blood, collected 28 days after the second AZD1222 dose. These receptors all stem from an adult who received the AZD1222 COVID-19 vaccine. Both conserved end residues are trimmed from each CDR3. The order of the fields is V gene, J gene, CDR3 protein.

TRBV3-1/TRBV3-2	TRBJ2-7	ASSRRDGPYEQY
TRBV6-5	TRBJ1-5	ASRTGVNQPQH
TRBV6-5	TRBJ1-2	ASSLTGDHGYT
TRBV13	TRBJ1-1	ASSTRDGEAF
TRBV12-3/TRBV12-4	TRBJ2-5	ASGRGETQY
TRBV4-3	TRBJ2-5	ASSQDTPPGETQY
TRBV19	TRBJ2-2	ASSVTSVGRAFGELF
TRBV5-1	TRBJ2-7	ASSLHPTGGPYEQY
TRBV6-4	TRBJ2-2	ASTLLAGGAGELF
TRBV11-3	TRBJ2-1	ASSPRTSSYNEQF
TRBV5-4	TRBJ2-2	ASTGQGDTGELF
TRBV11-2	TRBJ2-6	ASSLRIQAFSGANVLT
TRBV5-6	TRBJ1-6	ASSLAQGGSSPLH
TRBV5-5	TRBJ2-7	ARWTDSYEQY
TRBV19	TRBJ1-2	ASSIRQGSYGYT
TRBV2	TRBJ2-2	ASIINTGELF
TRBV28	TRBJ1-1	ASTDRIEAF
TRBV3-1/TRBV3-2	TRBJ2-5	ASSQGDTPGETQY
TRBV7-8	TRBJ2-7	ASSREGYEQY
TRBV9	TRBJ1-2	ASSVDLGLGYGYT
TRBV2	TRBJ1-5	ASSGQGGNQPQH
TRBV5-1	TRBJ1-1	ASSQPRTGPTEAF
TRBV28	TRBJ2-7	ASSLPGLHREQY
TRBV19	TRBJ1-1	ASSPGPGGAETEAF
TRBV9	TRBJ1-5	ASSQGKDKQPQH
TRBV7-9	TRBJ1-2	ASSESGEGNYGYT
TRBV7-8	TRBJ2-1	ASSRKSRPITYNEQF
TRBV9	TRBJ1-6	ASSVVPTPGVSPLH
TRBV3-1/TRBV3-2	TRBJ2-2	ASSPRTGPGELF
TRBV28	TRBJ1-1	ASSLLPGQNTEAF
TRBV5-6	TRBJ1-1	ASSFSRITEAF
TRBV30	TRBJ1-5	AWSVGTGYQPQH
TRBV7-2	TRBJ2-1	ASSPRLAGGSYNEQF
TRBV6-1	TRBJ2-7	ASSEAGYEQY